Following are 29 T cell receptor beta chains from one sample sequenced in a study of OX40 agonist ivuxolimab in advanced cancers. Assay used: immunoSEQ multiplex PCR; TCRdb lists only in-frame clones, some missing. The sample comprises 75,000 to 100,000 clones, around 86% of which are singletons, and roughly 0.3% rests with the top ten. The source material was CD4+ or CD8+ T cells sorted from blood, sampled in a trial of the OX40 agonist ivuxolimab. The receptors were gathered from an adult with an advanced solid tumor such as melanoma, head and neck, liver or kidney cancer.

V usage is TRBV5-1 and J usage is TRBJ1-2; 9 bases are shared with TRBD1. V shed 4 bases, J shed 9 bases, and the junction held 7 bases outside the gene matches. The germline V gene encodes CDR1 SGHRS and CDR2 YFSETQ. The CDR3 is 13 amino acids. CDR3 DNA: TGCGCCAGCAGCAAAGGGACAGGGTATAGCTACACCTTC. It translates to CASSKGTGYSYTF.

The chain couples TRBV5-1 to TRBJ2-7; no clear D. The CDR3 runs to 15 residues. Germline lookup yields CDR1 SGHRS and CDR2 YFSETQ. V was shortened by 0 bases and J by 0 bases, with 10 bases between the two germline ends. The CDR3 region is CASSLGNSISYEQYF. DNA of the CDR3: TGCGCCAGCAGCTTGGGTAACAGTATCTCCTACGAGCAGTACTTC. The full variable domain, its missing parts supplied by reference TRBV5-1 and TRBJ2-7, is KAGVTQTPRYLIKTRGQQVTLSCSPISGHRSVSWYQQTPGQGLQFLFEYFSETQRNKGNFPGRFSGRQFSNSRSEMNVSTLELGDSALYLCASSLGNSISYEQYFGPGTRLTVT.

The CDR3 region is CATSRDLAGELFF. The CDR3 DNA sequence: TGTGCCACCAGCAGAGATCTTGCCGGGGAGCTGTTTTTT. This chain links TRBV15 with TRBJ2-2; D gene uncertain. The CDR3 length is 13 residues. V lost 0 bases to trimming and J lost 6 bases, with 5 bases between them. Germline-derived CDR1 and CDR2 are LNHNV and YYDKDF (reference sequence).

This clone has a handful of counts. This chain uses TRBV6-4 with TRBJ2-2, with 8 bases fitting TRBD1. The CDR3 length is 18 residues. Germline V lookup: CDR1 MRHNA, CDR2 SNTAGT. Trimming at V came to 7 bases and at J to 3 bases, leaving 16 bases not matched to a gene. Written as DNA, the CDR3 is TGTGCCAGCACAGCCACGGGACAGGCAACCCCCTACACCGGGGAGCTGTTTTTT. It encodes CASTATGQATPYTGELFF.

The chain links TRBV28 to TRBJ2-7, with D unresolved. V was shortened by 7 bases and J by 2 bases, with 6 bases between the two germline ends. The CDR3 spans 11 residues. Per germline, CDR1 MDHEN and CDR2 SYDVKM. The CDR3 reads CASKGAYEQYF. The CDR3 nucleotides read TGTGCCAGCAAGGGTGCCTACGAGCAGTACTTC.

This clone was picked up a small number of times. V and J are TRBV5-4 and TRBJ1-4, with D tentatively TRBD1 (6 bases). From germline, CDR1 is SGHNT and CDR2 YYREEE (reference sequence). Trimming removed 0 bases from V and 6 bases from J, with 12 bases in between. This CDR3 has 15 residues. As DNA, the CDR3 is TGTGCCAGCAGCTTGGAGGGGGGAGAGGATGAAAAACTGTTTTTT. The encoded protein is CASSLEGGEDEKLFF.

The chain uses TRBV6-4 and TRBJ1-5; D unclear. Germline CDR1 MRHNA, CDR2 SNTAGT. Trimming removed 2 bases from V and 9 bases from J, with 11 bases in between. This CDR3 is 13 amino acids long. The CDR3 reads CASSDTRLAPQHF. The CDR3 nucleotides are TGTGCCAGCAGTGACACCCGATTGGCGCCCCAGCATTTT.

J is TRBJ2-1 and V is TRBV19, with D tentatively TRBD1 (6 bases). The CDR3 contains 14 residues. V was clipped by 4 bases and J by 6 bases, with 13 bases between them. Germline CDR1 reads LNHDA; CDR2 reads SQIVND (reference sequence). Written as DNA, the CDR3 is TGTGCCAGTAGTAGCCGTCAGGGGCTCAATGAGCAGTTCTTC. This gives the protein CASSSRQGLNEQFF.

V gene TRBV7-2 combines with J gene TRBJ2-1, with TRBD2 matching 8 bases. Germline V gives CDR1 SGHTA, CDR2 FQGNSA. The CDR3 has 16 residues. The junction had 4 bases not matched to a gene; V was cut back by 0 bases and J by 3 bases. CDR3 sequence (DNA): TGTGCCAGCAGCTTAGCTCTGGCGGGAGGCTACAATGAGCAGTTCTTC. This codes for CASSLALAGGYNEQFF.

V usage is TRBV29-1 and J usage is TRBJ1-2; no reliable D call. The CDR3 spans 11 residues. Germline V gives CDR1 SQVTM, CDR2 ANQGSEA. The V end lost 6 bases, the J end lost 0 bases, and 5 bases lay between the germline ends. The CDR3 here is CSVGSNYGYTF. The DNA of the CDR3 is TGCAGCGTGGGCTCTAACTATGGCTACACCTTC.

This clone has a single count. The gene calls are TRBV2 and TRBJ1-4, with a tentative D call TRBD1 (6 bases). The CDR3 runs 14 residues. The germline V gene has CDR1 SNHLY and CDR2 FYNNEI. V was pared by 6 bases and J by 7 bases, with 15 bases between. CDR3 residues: CASRPGGAGEKLFF. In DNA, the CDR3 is TGTGCCAGCAGGCCCGGGGGCGCCGGTGAAAAACTGTTTTTT.

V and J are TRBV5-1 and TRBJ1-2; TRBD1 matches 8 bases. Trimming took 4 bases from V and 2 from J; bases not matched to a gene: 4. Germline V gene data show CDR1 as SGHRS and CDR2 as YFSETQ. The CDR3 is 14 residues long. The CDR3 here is CASSPGQGNYGYTF. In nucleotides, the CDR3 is TGCGCCAGCAGCCCCGGACAGGGAAACTATGGCTACACCTTC.

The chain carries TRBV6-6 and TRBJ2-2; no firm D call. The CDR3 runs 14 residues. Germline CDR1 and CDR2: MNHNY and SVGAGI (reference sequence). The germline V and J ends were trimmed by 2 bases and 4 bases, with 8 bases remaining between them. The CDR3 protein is CASSYRTGTGELFF. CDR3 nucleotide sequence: TGTGCCAGCAGTTACAGGACGGGCACCGGGGAGCTGTTTTTT.

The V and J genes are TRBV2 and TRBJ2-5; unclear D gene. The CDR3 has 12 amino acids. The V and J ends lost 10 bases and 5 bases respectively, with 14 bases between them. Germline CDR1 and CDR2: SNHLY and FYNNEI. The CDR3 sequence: CATALSVETQYF. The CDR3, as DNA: TGTGCCACCGCACTATCCGTTGAGACCCAGTACTTC.

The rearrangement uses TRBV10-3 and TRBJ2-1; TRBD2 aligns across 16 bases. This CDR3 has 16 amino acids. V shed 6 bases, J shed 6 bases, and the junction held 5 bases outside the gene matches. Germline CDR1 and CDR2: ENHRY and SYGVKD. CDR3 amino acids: CAISPGLAGGRNEQFF. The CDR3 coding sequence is TGTGCCATCAGCCCGGGACTAGCGGGAGGGCGCAATGAGCAGTTCTTC.

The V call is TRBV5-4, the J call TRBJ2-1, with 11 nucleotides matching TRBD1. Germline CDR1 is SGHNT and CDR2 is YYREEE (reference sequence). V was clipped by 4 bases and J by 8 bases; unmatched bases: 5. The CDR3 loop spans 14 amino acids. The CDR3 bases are TGTGCCAGCAGCCCGAGGGACAGGGGGGATGAGCAGTTCTTC. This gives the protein CASSPRDRGDEQFF.

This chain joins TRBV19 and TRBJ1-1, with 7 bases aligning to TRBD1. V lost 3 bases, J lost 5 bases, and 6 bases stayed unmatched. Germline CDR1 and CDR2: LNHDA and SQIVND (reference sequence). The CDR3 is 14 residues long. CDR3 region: CASSILTGSTEAFF. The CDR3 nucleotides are TGTGCCAGTAGTATCCTGACAGGGAGTACTGAAGCTTTCTTT.

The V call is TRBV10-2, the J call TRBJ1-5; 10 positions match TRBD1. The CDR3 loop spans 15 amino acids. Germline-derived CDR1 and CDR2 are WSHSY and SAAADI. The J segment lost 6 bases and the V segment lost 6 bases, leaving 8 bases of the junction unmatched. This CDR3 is CASRPGQGFGQPQHF. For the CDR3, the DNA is TGCGCCAGCAGGCCGGGACAGGGGTTCGGTCAGCCCCAGCATTTT.

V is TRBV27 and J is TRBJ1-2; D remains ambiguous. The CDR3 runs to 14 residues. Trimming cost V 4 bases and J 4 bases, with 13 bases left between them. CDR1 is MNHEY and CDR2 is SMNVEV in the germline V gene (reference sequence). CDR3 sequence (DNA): TGTGCCAGCAGTTCCCCGACGGAAGGCTATGGCTACACCTTC. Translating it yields CASSSPTEGYGYTF.

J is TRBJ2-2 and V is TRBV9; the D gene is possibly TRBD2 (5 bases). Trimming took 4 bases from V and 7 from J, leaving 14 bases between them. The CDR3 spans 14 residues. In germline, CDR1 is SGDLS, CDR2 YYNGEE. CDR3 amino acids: CASSPLLRGGELFF. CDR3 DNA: TGTGCCAGCAGCCCACTTTTACGGGGCGGGGAGCTGTTTTTT.

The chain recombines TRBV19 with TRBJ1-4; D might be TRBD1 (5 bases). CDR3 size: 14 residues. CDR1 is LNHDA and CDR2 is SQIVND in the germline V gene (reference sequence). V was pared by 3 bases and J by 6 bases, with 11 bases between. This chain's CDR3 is CASSIGTRDEKLFF. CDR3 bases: TGTGCCAGTAGTATTGGGACCCGTGATGAAAAACTGTTTTTT.

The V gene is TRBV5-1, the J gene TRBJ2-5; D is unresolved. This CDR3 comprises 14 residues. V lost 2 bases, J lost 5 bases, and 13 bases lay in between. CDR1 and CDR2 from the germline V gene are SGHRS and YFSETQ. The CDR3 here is CASSLGWMEETQYF. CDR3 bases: TGCGCCAGCAGCTTAGGGTGGATGGAGGAGACCCAGTACTTC.

The CDR3 bases are TGTGCCAGCAGCTTACTCAGGGTGTCTGGGGCCAACGTCCTGACTTTC. Its protein product is CASSLLRVSGANVLTF. The chain combines TRBV7-8 with TRBJ2-6; TRBD1 might be the D (5 bases). The CDR3 covers 16 residues. Trimming took off 2 bases at V and 1 base at J, with 9 bases between the two ends. Germline V gene data show CDR1 as SGHVS and CDR2 as FQNEAQ.

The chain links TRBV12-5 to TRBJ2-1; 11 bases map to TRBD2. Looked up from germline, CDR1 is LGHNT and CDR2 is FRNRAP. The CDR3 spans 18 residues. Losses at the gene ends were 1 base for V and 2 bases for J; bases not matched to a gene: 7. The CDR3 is CASGLAPGLAVAYNEQFF. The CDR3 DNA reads TGTGCTAGTGGTTTGGCTCCGGGACTAGCGGTGGCCTACAATGAGCAGTTCTTC.

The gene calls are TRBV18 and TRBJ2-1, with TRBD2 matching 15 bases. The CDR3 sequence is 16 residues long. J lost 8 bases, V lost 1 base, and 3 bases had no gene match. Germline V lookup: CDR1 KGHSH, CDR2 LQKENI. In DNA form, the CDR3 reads TGTGCCAGCTCACCACAGGGACTAGCGGGAGGCGATGAGCAGTTCTTC. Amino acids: CASSPQGLAGGDEQFF.

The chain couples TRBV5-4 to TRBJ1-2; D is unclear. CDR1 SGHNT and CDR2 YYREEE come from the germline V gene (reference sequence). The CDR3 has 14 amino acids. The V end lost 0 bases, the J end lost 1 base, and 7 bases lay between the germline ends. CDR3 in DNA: TGTGCCAGCAGCTTGGGCGGTTATAACTATGGCTACACCTTC. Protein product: CASSLGGYNYGYTF.

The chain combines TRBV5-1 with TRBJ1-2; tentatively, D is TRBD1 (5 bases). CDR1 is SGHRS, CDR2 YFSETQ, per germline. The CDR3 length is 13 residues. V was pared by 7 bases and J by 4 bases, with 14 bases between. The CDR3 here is CASSRREVYGYTF. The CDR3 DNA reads TGCGCCAGCTCCCGCAGGGAGGTCTATGGCTACACCTTC.

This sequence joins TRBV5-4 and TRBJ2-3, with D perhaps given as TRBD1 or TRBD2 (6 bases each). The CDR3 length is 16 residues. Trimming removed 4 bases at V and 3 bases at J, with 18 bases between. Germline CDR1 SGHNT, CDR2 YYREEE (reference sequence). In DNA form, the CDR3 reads TGTGCCAGCAGCCCATCAGGCAGGGGACTTACAGATACGCAGTATTTT. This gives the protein CASSPSGRGLTDTQYF.

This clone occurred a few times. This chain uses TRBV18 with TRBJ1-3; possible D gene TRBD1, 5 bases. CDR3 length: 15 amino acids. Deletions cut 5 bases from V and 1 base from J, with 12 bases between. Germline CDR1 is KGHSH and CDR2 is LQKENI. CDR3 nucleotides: TGTGCCAGCTCATCCGACAGCCCTTCTGGAAACACCATATATTTT. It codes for CASSSDSPSGNTIYF. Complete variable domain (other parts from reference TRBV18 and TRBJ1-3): NAGVMQNPRHLVRRRGQEARLRCSPMKGHSHVYWYRQLPEEGLKFMVYLQKENIIDESGMPKERFSAEFPKEGPSILRIQQVVRGDSAAYFCASSSDSPSGNTIYFGEGSWLTVV.